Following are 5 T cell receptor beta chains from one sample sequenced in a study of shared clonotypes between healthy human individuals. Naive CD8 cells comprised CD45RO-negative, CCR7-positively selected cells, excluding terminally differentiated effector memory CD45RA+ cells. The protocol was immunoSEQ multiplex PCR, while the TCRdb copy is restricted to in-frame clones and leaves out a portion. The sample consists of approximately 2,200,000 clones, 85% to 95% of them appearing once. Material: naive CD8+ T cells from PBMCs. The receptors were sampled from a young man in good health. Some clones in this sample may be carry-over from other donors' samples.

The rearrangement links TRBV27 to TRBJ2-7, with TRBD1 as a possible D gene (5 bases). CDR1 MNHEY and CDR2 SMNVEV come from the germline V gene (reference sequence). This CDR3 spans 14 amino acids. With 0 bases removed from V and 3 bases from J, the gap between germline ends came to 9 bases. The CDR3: CASSLSGVLYEQYF. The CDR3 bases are TGTGCCAGCAGTTTATCAGGGGTGCTCTACGAGCAGTACTTC.

In nucleotides, the CDR3 is TGTGCCAGCAGTTTATTCTCGGATCGGAAAGAGACCCAGTACTTC. Amino acid sequence: CASSLFSDRKETQYF. The V call is TRBV28, the J call TRBJ2-5; no firm D call. The CDR3 totals 15 residues. Germline V gene sequence: CDR1 MDHEN, CDR2 SYDVKM. V was trimmed by 1 base and J by 3 bases, leaving 12 bases between them.

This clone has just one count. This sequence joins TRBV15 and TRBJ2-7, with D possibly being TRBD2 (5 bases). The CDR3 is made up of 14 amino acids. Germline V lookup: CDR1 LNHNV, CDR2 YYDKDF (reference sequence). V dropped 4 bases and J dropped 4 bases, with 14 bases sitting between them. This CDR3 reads CATSNTGTIYEQYF. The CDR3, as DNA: TGTGCCACCAGCAACACGGGAACGATTTACGAGCAGTACTTC.

The CDR3 loop reads CASSYAWGLVETQYF. CDR3 nucleotides: TGTGCCAGCAGTTACGCCTGGGGCCTGGTTGAGACCCAGTACTTC. The chain joins TRBV6-5 to TRBJ2-5; D may be TRBD1 (5 bases). The CDR3 spans 15 residues. Germline V gene lookup returns CDR1 MNHEY and CDR2 SVGAGI. V dropped 2 bases and J dropped 5 bases, with 15 bases sitting between them.

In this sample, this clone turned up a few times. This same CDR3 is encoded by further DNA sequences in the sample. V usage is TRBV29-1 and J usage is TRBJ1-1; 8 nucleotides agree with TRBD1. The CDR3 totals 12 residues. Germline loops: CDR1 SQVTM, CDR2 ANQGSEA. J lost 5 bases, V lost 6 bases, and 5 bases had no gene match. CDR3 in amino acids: CSVRTGLTEAFF. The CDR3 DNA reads TGCAGCGTCCGGACAGGGTTGACTGAAGCTTTCTTT.